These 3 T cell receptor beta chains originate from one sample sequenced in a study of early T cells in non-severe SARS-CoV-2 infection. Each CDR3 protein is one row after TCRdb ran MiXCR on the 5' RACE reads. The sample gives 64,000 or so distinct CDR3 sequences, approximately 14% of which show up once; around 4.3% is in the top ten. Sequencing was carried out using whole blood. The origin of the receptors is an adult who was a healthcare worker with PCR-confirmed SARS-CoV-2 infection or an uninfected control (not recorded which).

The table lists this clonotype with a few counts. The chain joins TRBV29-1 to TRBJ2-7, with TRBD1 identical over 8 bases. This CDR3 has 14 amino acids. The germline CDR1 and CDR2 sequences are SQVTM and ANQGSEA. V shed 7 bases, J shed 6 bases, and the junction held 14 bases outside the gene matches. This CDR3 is CSAQRAGGPSEQYF. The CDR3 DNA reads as TGCAGCGCCCAGAGGGCAGGGGGCCCCTCCGAGCAGTACTTC.

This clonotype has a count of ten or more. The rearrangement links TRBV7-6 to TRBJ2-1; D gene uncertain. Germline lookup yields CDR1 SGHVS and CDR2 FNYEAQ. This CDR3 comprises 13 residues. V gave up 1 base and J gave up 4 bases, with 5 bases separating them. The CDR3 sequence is CASSLDAYNEQFF. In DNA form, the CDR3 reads TGTGCCAGCAGCTTAGACGCGTACAATGAGCAGTTCTTC.

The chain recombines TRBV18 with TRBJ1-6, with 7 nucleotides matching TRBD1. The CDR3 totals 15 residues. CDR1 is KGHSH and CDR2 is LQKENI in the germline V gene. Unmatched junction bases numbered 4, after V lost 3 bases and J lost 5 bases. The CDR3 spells CASSPPGQNNSPLHF. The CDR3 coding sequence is TGTGCCAGCTCACCCCCGGGACAGAATAATTCACCCCTCCACTTT.